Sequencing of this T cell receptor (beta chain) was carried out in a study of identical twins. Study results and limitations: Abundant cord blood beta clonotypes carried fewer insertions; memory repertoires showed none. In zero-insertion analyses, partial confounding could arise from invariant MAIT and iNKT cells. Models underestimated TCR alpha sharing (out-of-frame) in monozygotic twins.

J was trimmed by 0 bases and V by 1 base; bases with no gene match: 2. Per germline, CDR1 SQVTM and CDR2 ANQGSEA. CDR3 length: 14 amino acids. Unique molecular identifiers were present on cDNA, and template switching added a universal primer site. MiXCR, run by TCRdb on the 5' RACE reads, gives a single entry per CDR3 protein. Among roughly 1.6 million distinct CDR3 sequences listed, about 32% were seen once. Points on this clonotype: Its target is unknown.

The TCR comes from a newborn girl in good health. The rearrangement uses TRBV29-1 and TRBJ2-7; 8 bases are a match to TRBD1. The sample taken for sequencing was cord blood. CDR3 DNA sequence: TGCAGCGTTGAAGGGACAGGGACCTCCTACGAGCAGTACTTC. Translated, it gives CSVEGTGTSYEQYF.